The 12 T cell receptor beta chains reported below all come from one sample, sequenced in a study of blood T cell repertoires in COVID-19. Clones were read by immunoSEQ multiplex PCR, and TCRdb kept only the in-frame ones, dropping some. The sample shows about 220,000 clones, 84% of them seen only once. What was sequenced was PBMCs or T cells enriched from blood (not recorded which). These TCRs come from a woman aged 40 to 50 who had recovered from COVID-19.

The V and J genes are TRBV27 and TRBJ2-5; weak D call: TRBD1 (8 bases). V gave up 4 bases and J gave up 4 bases, with 13 bases separating them. This CDR3 region has 14 residues. Germline-derived CDR1 and CDR2 are MNHEY and SMNVEV (reference sequence). CDR3 in DNA: TGTGCCAGCAGTTCCAACAGGGGGGGAGAGACCCAGTACTTC. Encoded protein: CASSSNRGGETQYF.

This clone was recorded once. The chain has TRBV11-2 and TRBJ2-1; TRBD2 matches 11 bases. Trimming at V came to 0 bases and at J to 9 bases, leaving 13 bases not matched to a gene. CDR1 SGHAT and CDR2 FQNNGV come from the germline V gene. The CDR3 consists of 18 residues. The CDR3 loop is CASSLDLAVAGGQSEQFF. The DNA for the CDR3 is TGTGCCAGCAGCTTAGATTTGGCTGTAGCGGGAGGGCAGAGTGAGCAGTTCTTC.

V usage is TRBV30 and J usage is TRBJ2-1, with TRBD2 identical over 12 bases. Per the germline V gene, CDR1 is GTSNPN and CDR2 is SVGIG (reference sequence). V shed 2 bases, J shed 1 base, and the junction held 12 bases outside the gene matches. This CDR3 has 19 residues. The CDR3 coding sequence is TGTGCCTGGAGTCCCTGGACTAGCGGGGTATCCTCATCCTACAATGAGCAGTTCTTC. Translated: CAWSPWTSGVSSSYNEQFF.

J is TRBJ1-4 and V is TRBV14, with a weak D call TRBD1 (6 bases). The germline CDR1 and CDR2 sequences are SGHDN and FVKESK. The CDR3 sequence is 15 residues long. The V end was cut by 4 bases, the J end by 4 bases, with 13 bases between. The CDR3 nucleotides read TGTGCCAGCAGCCGCGTACAGGGCCTTAATGAAAAACTGTTTTTT. Its protein product is CASSRVQGLNEKLFF.

This clone was recorded once. The rearrangement uses TRBV11-2 and TRBJ1-2, with D possibly matching TRBD1 (6 bases). The V gene lost 7 bases and the J gene lost 0 bases, with 15 bases spanning the gap. CDR1 is SGHAT and CDR2 is FQNNGV in the germline V gene. CDR3 length: 15 residues. Written as DNA, the CDR3 is TGTGCCAGCACAGCGGTGACAGGAGCTAACTATGGCTACACCTTC. Translation gives CASTAVTGANYGYTF.

Here the CDR3 reads CAISESLAGSTDTQYF. The CDR3 DNA reads as TGTGCCATCAGTGAGTCTCTAGCGGGAAGCACAGATACGCAGTATTTT. The chain combines TRBV10-3 with TRBJ2-3; 9 bases are a match to TRBD2. The CDR3 runs 16 residues. J gave up 0 bases and V 0 bases, and 1 base lay outside the gene matches. In germline, CDR1 is ENHRY, CDR2 SYGVKD.

The V gene is TRBV3-1 (or the pseudogene TRBV3-2), the J gene TRBJ1-2; no reliable D call. Germline-derived CDR1 and CDR2 are LGHDT and YNNKEL (reference sequence). The CDR3 spans 15 residues. V was clipped by 0 bases and J by 2 bases, with 10 bases between them. The CDR3 region is CASSQEAAPNYGYTF. In nucleotides, the CDR3 is TGTGCCAGCAGCCAAGAGGCGGCTCCGAACTATGGCTACACCTTC.

The rearrangement uses TRBV7-2 and TRBJ1-1, with 11 bases identical to TRBD1. CDR3 size: 17 residues. CDR1 and CDR2 from the germline V gene are SGHTA and FQGNSA. V gave up 1 base and J gave up 4 bases; unmatched junction bases: 8. The CDR3 coding sequence is TGTGCCAGCAGCTTAGGGCCCAGGACAGGGGGCGCCACTGAAGCTTTCTTT. Translating gives CASSLGPRTGGATEAFF.

V is TRBV2 and J is TRBJ2-2; perhaps TRBD2 as D (5 bases). The germline CDR1 and CDR2 sequences are SNHLY and FYNNEI. The CDR3 spans 15 residues. Between the trimmed V and J ends, which lost 4 bases and 0 bases, there was a span of 9 bases. The CDR3 reads CASSGLGANTGELFF. CDR3 in DNA: TGTGCCAGCAGTGGACTGGGAGCGAACACCGGGGAGCTGTTTTTT.

This clone was observed once. The J gene is TRBJ1-2, the V gene TRBV3-1 (or the pseudogene TRBV3-2), with D perhaps TRBD1 (5 bases). This CDR3 is built from 15 residues. Germline V gene data show CDR1 as LGHDT and CDR2 as YNNKEL (reference sequence). The V gene lost 2 bases and the J gene lost 6 bases, with 16 bases spanning the gap. CDR3 coding DNA: TGTGCCAGCAGCCAAAACCGGGGGGTCAGTAATGGCTACACCTTC. Translation gives CASSQNRGVSNGYTF.

This clone was recorded a few times. Germline and junction disagree at one end, which may indicate a read error. V and J are TRBV10-1 and TRBJ2-1, with TRBD2 matching 11 bases. The CDR3 sequence is 17 residues long. The germline V gene encodes CDR1 WNHNN and CDR2 SYGVQD (reference sequence). CDR3: CASSEGSGRDFYSEQFF. CDR3 nucleotide sequence: TGCGCCAGCAGTGAAGGTAGCGGGAGGGACTTCTACAGTGAGCAGTTCTTC.

This sequence joins TRBV7-6 and TRBJ2-1, with 8 positions matching TRBD2. CDR1 and CDR2 (germline): SGHVS, FNYEAQ. The CDR3 is 13 amino acids. J lost 8 bases, V lost 4 bases, and 4 bases had no gene match. CDR3 bases: TGTGCCAGCAGCTCGGGAGGGGACTATGAGCAGTTCTTC. Encoded protein: CASSSGGDYEQFF.